This T cell receptor beta chain emerged from a study of blood T cells in healthy people across ages. Study findings and constraints: For the donors, CMV status was unknown and possibly confounded expanded clonotype changes.

In this sample, this clonotype turned up a few times. Its matching antigen is unknown. This CDR3 is built from 16 residues. Germline V gives CDR1 MNHEY, CDR2 SMNVEV (reference sequence). Trimming cost V 6 bases and J 8 bases, with 20 bases left between them. Primers used in a second PCR of about 7 to 12 cycles were a sample-barcoded 5' primer and a J-beta primer mix. TCRdb used MiXCR to reprocess the 5' RACE reads, holding one entry per CDR3 protein. The sample shows some 1.8 million distinct CDR3 sequences, roughly two fifths of them seen only once. Sequencing input: blood. The receptor's source is a human donor in good health. The chain joins TRBV27 to TRBJ1-6; D is possibly TRBD1 (5 bases). The CDR3 coding sequence is TGTGCCAGCAGCCGATCGGGCAGGGTTGTGGATTCACCCCTCCACTTT. It translates to CASSRSGRVVDSPLHF.